This T cell receptor (beta chain) was recorded in a study of molecular identifiers for immune sequencing clone quantification. Study-wide findings and caveats: Identical TCR molecules that share a barcode could lead to an underestimation of highly expanded clone sizes.

Germline assignment: CDR1 MDHEN and CDR2 SYDVKM. The CDR3 has 14 amino acids. This clonotype was counted only a few times. Its specificity is unknown. A much larger clone lies a single base off, so this may be a read error. As previously described, bulk TCR libraries were made using listed TCR primers. TCRdb analysed the PCR reads with MiXCR anew, one entry per CDR3 protein. The sample consists of over 600,000 distinct CDR3 sequences, 20% of them appearing once. The chain combines TRBV28 with TRBJ2-5; TRBD2 is a possible D gene (6 bases). The specimen was naive CD8+ T cells from blood, with Jurkat cell RNA spiked in. Subset described: FACS-sorted CD8+CD4-CCR7+CD45RA+ naive T cells. This receptor was taken from a human donor in good health. Some libraries in this study had Jurkat cell RNA spiked in. The DNA of the CDR3 is TGTGCCGGCAGTTCACCGGGAGTTCAAGAGACCCAGTACTTC. Protein: CAGSSPGVQETQYF. Full variable domain (outside the CDR3, taken from reference TRBV28 and TRBJ2-5): DVKVTQSSRYLVKRTGEKVFLECVQDMDHENMFWYRQDPGLGLRLIYFSYDVKMKEKGDIPEGYSVSREKKERFSLILESASTNQTSMYLCAGSSPGVQETQYFGPGTRLLVL.